The rows below give T cell receptor beta chains drawn from one sample of a study of beta chain features in type 1 diabetes. Profiling relied on immunoSEQ multiplex PCR, and the TCRdb table lists in-frame clones only, not all of them. The table lists 640,000 or so clones, around 15% of them singletons. The sample was naive CD4+ T cells from blood. These receptors were taken from a man aged 18 to 29 with type 1 diabetes. Each CDR3 is given with its conserved first and last residue. The D gene is left open where the match is weak. A row's size may be missing; if present it is once, few, many or a size class.

V gene	clone size	J gene	D gene	CDR3 protein	CDR3 DNA
TRBV9	few	TRBJ2-7	NA	CASSVSGTLTYEQYF	TGTGCCAGCAGCGTATCTGGGACACTCACCTACGAGCAGTACTTC
TRBV5-4	few	TRBJ1-3	TRBD1	CASRGTGGGSGNTIYF	TGTGCCAGCAGGGGGACAGGCGGAGGCTCTGGAAACACCATATATTTT
TRBV13	few	TRBJ1-6	TRBD1	CASSDRDRRSPLHF	TGTGCCAGCAGCGACCGGGACAGACGTTCACCCCTCCACTTT
TRBV21-1	few	TRBJ2-7	NA	CASSYKPGQVYEQYF	TGTGCCAGCAGCTATAAACCGGGACAGGTCTACGAGCAGTACTTC
TRBV28	few	TRBJ1-4	NA	CASHGGAAMNEKLFF	TGTGCCAGCCACGGGGGCGCAGCCATGAATGAAAAACTGTTTTTT
TRBV6-5	NA	TRBJ1-1	NA	CASSWAGTSNTEAFF	TGTGCCAGCAGTTGGGCCGGGACCTCGAACACTGAAGCTTTCTTT
TRBV5-1	few	TRBJ2-1	TRBD2	CASRATSGYNEQFF	TGCGCCAGCAGGGCGACTAGCGGGTACAATGAGCAGTTCTTC
TRBV27	few	TRBJ2-1	TRBD1	CASSSRTGIISNEQFF	TGTGCCAGCAGTTCCCGGACAGGGATAATATCGAATGAGCAGTTCTTC
TRBV7-9	NA	TRBJ2-3	NA	CASSLLRRPADTQYF	TGTGCCAGCAGCTTATTACGCCGACCGGCAGATACGCAGTATTTT
TRBV7-2	few	TRBJ2-3	NA	CASSFSSPDTQYF	TGTGCCAGCAGCTTCTCCTCCCCAGATACGCAGTATTTT
TRBV6-1	few	TRBJ2-7	TRBD1	CASSEGPDRFYEQYF	TGTGCCAGCAGTGAAGGCCCGGACAGGTTCTACGAGCAGTACTTC
TRBV14	many	TRBJ2-1	NA	CASSQGASSEQFF	TGTGCCAGCAGCCAAGGGGCTAGCAGCGAGCAGTTCTTC
TRBV20-1	NA	TRBJ2-5	NA	CSAAEETQYF	TGCAGTGCAGCAGAAGAGACCCAGTACTTC
TRBV30	NA	TRBJ2-6	NA	CAWSVRGAGANVLTF	TGTGCCTGGAGTGTACGGGGAGCTGGGGCCAACGTCCTGACTTTC